This entry lists 16 T cell receptor beta chains sequenced from one sample in a study of human T cells and chemical hapten exposure. The time point: patch test 1, 2 weeks after DPC sensitization. The treatment is: therapeutic diphenylcyclopropenone sensitization with weekly scalp DPC. MiXCR was run by TCRdb on the RACE reads, yielding one entry per CDR3 protein. There are approximately 74,000 distinct CDR3 sequences in the sample; around 30% occur only once, and about 9% lies in the top ten. The sample in question was whole blood, obtained in connection with sensitization to the hapten diphenylcyclopropenone (DPC). The receptors come from a man aged 35-49 years with alopecia areata. Some clones in this sample may be carry-over from other donors' samples.

The chain couples TRBV28 to TRBJ2-4; the D call may be TRBD1 or TRBD2 (5 bases each). The V end was cut by 6 bases, the J end by 6 bases, with 18 bases between. CDR3 length: 15 residues. CDR1 is MDHEN and CDR2 is SYDVKM in the germline V gene. CDR3 residues: CASRTGTPALNIQYF. The CDR3 DNA sequence: TGTGCCAGCAGAACCGGGACCCCGGCCCTAAACATTCAGTACTTC.

J is TRBJ1-6 and V is TRBV24-1; D gene uncertain. This CDR3 comprises 19 residues. CDR1 and CDR2 from the germline V gene are KGHDR and SFDVKD. Trimming took off 1 base at V and 0 bases at J, with 15 bases between the two ends. CDR3 amino acids: CATSDLLSGRSSYNSPLHF. As DNA, the CDR3 is TGTGCCACCAGTGATTTACTTTCTGGCAGGAGCTCCTATAATTCACCCCTCCACTTT.

This clonotype is medium-sized by share. V usage is TRBV10-3 and J usage is TRBJ2-3; D gene unclear. This CDR3 is 13 amino acids long. With 6 bases removed from V and 0 bases from J, the gap between germline ends came to 7 bases. Germline-derived CDR1 and CDR2 are ENHRY and SYGVKD. CDR3 residues: CAISSTSTDTQYF. The CDR3 nucleotides are TGTGCCATCAGCAGTACTAGCACAGATACGCAGTATTTT.

In this sample, this clonotype turned up a few times. The chain links TRBV4-2 to TRBJ2-7; perhaps TRBD2 as D (5 bases). Germline V lookup: CDR1 LGHNA, CDR2 YNFKEQ. V shed 1 base and J shed 7 bases, with 11 bases lying between them. The CDR3 runs 13 residues. The CDR3 DNA sequence: TGTGCCAGCAGCCAAGCCGGGGTTGGTGAGCAGTACTTC. The encoded protein is CASSQAGVGEQYF.

The rearrangement uses TRBV28 and TRBJ2-1; a possible D gene is TRBD1 (5 bases). CDR1 MDHEN and CDR2 SYDVKM come from the germline V gene. The CDR3 length is 16 residues. The V and J ends lost 3 bases and 3 bases respectively, with 15 bases between them. CDR3 DNA: TGTGCCAGCAGTTTGATTGGGCAGGGCGTCTACAATGAGCAGTTCTTC. As protein: CASSLIGQGVYNEQFF.

This clonotype has more than one count but fewer than ten. The chain is built from TRBV20-1 and TRBJ2-3, with unresolved D. Trimming removed 7 bases from V and 0 bases from J, with 20 bases in between. CDR3 length: 16 amino acids. Germline V gene data show CDR1 as DFQATT and CDR2 as SNEGSKA (reference sequence). CDR3 sequence reads: CSGGLPSQLSTDTQYF. The DNA for the CDR3 is TGCAGTGGAGGTCTCCCGTCCCAATTAAGCACAGATACGCAGTATTTT.

The rearrangement joins TRBV20-1 to TRBJ2-7; D remains unclear. V lost 1 base and J lost 7, with 8 bases in between. The CDR3 contains 11 residues. The germline V gene encodes CDR1 DFQATT and CDR2 SNEGSKA (reference sequence). The CDR3 region is CSARVRSEQYF. The DNA of the CDR3 is TGCAGTGCTAGAGTTAGGAGTGAGCAGTACTTC.

This clonotype was detected a few times. The rearrangement links TRBV12-3 or TRBV12-4 to TRBJ2-3, with 7 bases fitting TRBD2. This CDR3 is built from 16 residues. V lost 3 bases to trimming and J lost 3 bases; unmatched junction nucleotides: 9. CDR3 region: CASSLSGTVGTDTQYF. The CDR3 DNA is TGTGCCAGCAGTTTGAGCGGGACGGTCGGGACAGATACGCAGTATTTT.

The chain carries TRBV28 and TRBJ1-2; 7 positions match TRBD1. The germline V gene encodes CDR1 MDHEN and CDR2 SYDVKM. The CDR3 consists of 14 residues. With 5 bases clipped from V and 4 bases from J, the junction kept 7 bases outside the gene matches. The CDR3 DNA sequence: TGTGCCAGCAGTAACTACAGGGGATTCTATGGCTACACCTTC. Translation: CASSNYRGFYGYTF.

This clonotype was picked up a small number of times. The J gene is TRBJ2-1, the V gene TRBV27; 8 nucleotides line up with TRBD2. V lost 4 bases, J lost 1 base, and 6 bases stayed unmatched. CDR1 is MNHEY, CDR2 SMNVEV, per germline (reference sequence). The CDR3 runs to 16 residues. The CDR3: CASSYLSGMSYNEQFF. The CDR3 nucleotides are TGTGCCAGCAGTTACCTTAGCGGGATGTCCTACAATGAGCAGTTCTTC.

The chain is built from TRBV7-3 and TRBJ2-5; TRBD1 matches at 9 bases. The germline gives CDR1 SGHTA, CDR2 FQGTGA. The V gene end was trimmed by 5 bases and the J gene end by 3 bases; junction bases not matched to a gene: 1. The CDR3 length is 13 residues. The CDR3 DNA sequence: TGTGCCAGCAGCAGACAGGGGGAAGAGACCCAGTACTTC. Its protein is CASSRQGEETQYF.

V usage is TRBV20-1 and J usage is TRBJ2-4; no reliable D call. This CDR3 region has 12 residues. The germline V gene has CDR1 DFQATT and CDR2 SNEGSKA (reference sequence). Trimming removed 5 bases from V and 7 bases from J, with 12 bases in between. The DNA of the CDR3 is TGCAGTGCTCGCCCCACACAGAACATTCAGTACTTC. Protein sequence: CSARPTQNIQYF.

The chain combines TRBV20-1 with TRBJ2-3; 11 bases match TRBD2. This CDR3 is 15 amino acids long. Losses at the gene ends were 6 bases for V and 6 bases for J; bases not matched to a gene: 11. Germline lookup yields CDR1 DFQATT and CDR2 SNEGSKA (reference sequence). The CDR3 DNA follows: TGCAGTGCGCGGACTAGCGGGTCGAGTACGGATACGCAGTATTTT. Encoded protein: CSARTSGSSTDTQYF.

The chain is built from TRBV12-3 or TRBV12-4 and TRBJ2-7; 8 bases are a match to TRBD1. The CDR3 consists of 14 residues. V lost 5 bases to trimming and J lost 2 bases; unmatched junction nucleotides: 5. The CDR3 DNA reads TGTGCCAGCAGTGGGGAGACAGGGGCCTACGAGCAGTACTTC. Its protein product is CASSGETGAYEQYF.

V and J are TRBV28 and TRBJ2-1, with TRBD2 matching 7 bases. Germline-derived CDR1 and CDR2 are MDHEN and SYDVKM. There are 10 residues in the CDR3. CDR3 sequence reads: CAHGEGEQFF. CDR3 bases: TGTGCTCACGGGGAGGGTGAGCAGTTCTTC.

This clonotype ranks as medium-sized. V gene TRBV18 combines with J gene TRBJ1-1; D gene unclear. The CDR3 is 12 residues long. Trimming removed 9 bases from V and 2 bases from J, with 10 bases in between. In germline, CDR1 is KGHSH, CDR2 LQKENI. CDR3: CASSEINTEAFF. The CDR3 nucleotides are TGTGCCAGTTCCGAAATAAACACTGAAGCTTTCTTT. The full variable domain, with the rest looked up from reference TRBV18 and TRBJ1-1, is NAGVMQNPRHLVRRRGQEARLRCSPMKGHSHVYWYRQLPEEGLKFMVYLQKENIIDESGMPKERFSAEFPKEGPSILRIQQVVRGDSAAYFCASSEINTEAFFGQGTRLTVV.